This T cell receptor (beta chain) was identified during a study of T cell responses to AZD1222 COVID-19 vaccine. Findings and caveats of the study: Spike was spanned by vaccine-associated CD4 TCRs, with dominance at 160-218 and 743-854. Only five or six people who got AZD1222 tested seropositive at baseline.

This CDR3 spans 15 amino acids. Trimming cost V 5 bases and J 9 bases; bases outside gene matches: 14. In germline, CDR1 is SGHTA, CDR2 FQGNSA. Sequencing was performed with immunoSEQ multiplex PCR; in TCRdb, only in-frame clones are kept and a portion is missing. The sample holds around 130,000 clones, roughly 92% seen once. About this clone itself: Its antigen is as yet unknown.

Pooled together were second doses at about 4 or about 12 weeks. The chain links TRBV7-2 to TRBJ2-3; 7 nucleotides agree with TRBD2. This specimen consisted of peripheral blood, obtained 28 days after the second AZD1222 dose. This sequence was found in an adult who received the AZD1222 COVID-19 vaccine. CDR3 region: CASSAPGLTSPTQYF. CDR3 sequence (DNA): TGTGCCAGCAGCGCACCGGGACTAACTAGCCCGACGCAGTATTTT.